A single sample gave rise to the 14 T cell receptor beta chains below, sequenced in a study of blood T cell repertoires in COVID-19. Clones were read by immunoSEQ multiplex PCR, and TCRdb kept only the in-frame ones, dropping some. Of about 240,000 clones detected, roughly 87% appear once; the ten largest clones hold 2% to 3%. The sequenced sample consisted of PBMCs or T cells enriched from blood (not recorded which). The receptors originated from a woman in her 30s with acute COVID-19.

The chain carries TRBV7-2 and TRBJ1-5; D is possibly TRBD1 (6 bases). In germline, CDR1 is SGHTA, CDR2 FQGNSA. Trimming pared 4 bases from V and 6 bases from J, leaving 10 bases between. The CDR3 runs 13 residues. CDR3: CASSSQGFQPQHF. CDR3 bases: TGTGCCAGCAGCTCACAGGGTTTTCAGCCCCAGCATTTT.

The J gene is TRBJ1-4, the V gene TRBV7-6; tentatively, D is TRBD1 (5 bases). The CDR3 loop spans 16 amino acids. Trimming took off 0 bases at V and 8 bases at J, with 16 bases between the two ends. Looked up from germline, CDR1 is SGHVS and CDR2 is FNYEAQ. In DNA form, the CDR3 reads TGTGCCAGCAGCTTAGCGTCTCACAGGTTGGGGGAAAAACTGTTTTTT. Translation: CASSLASHRLGEKLFF.

The CDR3 loop is CASSPGTSSSTDTQYF. In DNA form, the CDR3 reads TGTGCCAGCAGCCCGGGGACTAGTTCGAGCACAGATACGCAGTATTTT. The chain links TRBV3-1 (or the pseudogene TRBV3-2) to TRBJ2-3; 8 bases align to TRBD2. V was clipped by 4 bases and J by 0 bases; unmatched bases: 6. The CDR3 totals 16 residues. Germline-derived CDR1 and CDR2 are LGHDT and YNNKEL (reference sequence).

V and J are TRBV7-9 and TRBJ2-7; the match to TRBD1 covers 9 bases. This CDR3 spans 15 amino acids. Germline values: CDR1 SEHNR, CDR2 FQNEAQ (reference sequence). V lost 4 bases, J lost 2 bases, and 6 bases stayed unmatched. Here the CDR3 DNA reads TGTGCCAGCAGCTCACCGGGACAGGGTGCCTACGAGCAGTACTTC. Translated: CASSSPGQGAYEQYF.

The rearrangement joins TRBV29-1 to TRBJ2-2; D possibly corresponds to TRBD1 (5 bases). From germline, CDR1 is SQVTM and CDR2 ANQGSEA. The CDR3 loop spans 13 amino acids. Trimming took 4 bases from V and 2 from J, leaving 8 bases between them. CDR3 nucleotide sequence: TGCAGCGTTGGGCAGGGTAACACCGGGGAGCTGTTTTTT. It is translated as CSVGQGNTGELFF.

The chain employs TRBV3-1 (or the pseudogene TRBV3-2) and TRBJ1-2; D is possibly TRBD1 (5 bases). CDR3 length: 12 amino acids. Trimming stripped 8 bases from V and 4 bases from J, with 11 bases between. Germline V gene sequence: CDR1 LGHDT, CDR2 YNNKEL (reference sequence). The DNA of the CDR3 is TGTGCCAGCGCAGGGTCTCTCTATGGCTACACCTTC. Translating gives CASAGSLYGYTF.

This chain links TRBV6-5 with TRBJ2-3; 7 bases match TRBD1. The V gene end was trimmed by 3 bases and the J gene end by 1 base; junction bases not matched to a gene: 4. The CDR3 length is 15 residues. Germline V CDR1 and CDR2: MNHEY, SVGAGI. The CDR3 DNA follows: TGTGCCAGCAGTTATTACAGGGGAGGCACAGATACGCAGTATTTT. Protein sequence: CASSYYRGGTDTQYF.

This chain uses TRBV3-1 (or the pseudogene TRBV3-2) with TRBJ1-3; unclear D gene. This CDR3 is built from 16 residues. Trimming pared 0 bases from V and 2 bases from J, leaving 11 bases between. CDR1 and CDR2 from the germline V gene are LGHDT and YNNKEL (reference sequence). CDR3 nucleotides: TGTGCCAGCAGCCAAGATACGGGATCGCCTGGAAACACCATATATTTT. Protein product: CASSQDTGSPGNTIYF.

The chain links TRBV7-2 to TRBJ1-1; no reliable D call. CDR1 and CDR2 (germline): SGHTA, FQGNSA. Trimming took 5 bases from V and 1 from J, leaving 14 bases between them. The CDR3 sequence is 15 residues long. In nucleotides, the CDR3 is TGTGCCAGCAGCCCCTTAGTGAGGCCGAACACTGAAGCTTTCTTT. It specifies CASSPLVRPNTEAFF.

This clone was recorded once. The chain joins TRBV5-8 to TRBJ2-7; perhaps TRBD1 as D (6 bases). Germline V gene sequence: CDR1 SGHTS, CDR2 YDEGEE. The CDR3 covers 15 residues. V was pared by 0 bases and J by 4 bases, with 14 bases between. CDR3 coding DNA: TGTGCCAGCAGCTTGGCGCAGGGGCCGTTATACGAGCAGTACTTC. Translating it yields CASSLAQGPLYEQYF.

This clone was seen a handful of times. The chain uses TRBV27 and TRBJ1-1; 7 bases map to TRBD1. Germline trimming cut 6 bases from V and 0 bases from J; bases unmatched to any gene: 4. This CDR3 spans 14 amino acids. Germline-derived CDR1 and CDR2 are MNHEY and SMNVEV (reference sequence). CDR3 protein: CASSRDRLNTEAFF. In DNA form, the CDR3 reads TGTGCCAGCAGCCGGGACAGATTGAACACTGAAGCTTTCTTT.

The chain carries TRBV27 and TRBJ1-5, with 7 bases fitting TRBD1. The CDR3 runs to 15 residues. CDR1 is MNHEY, CDR2 SMNVEV, per germline (reference sequence). Losses at the gene ends were 6 bases for V and 1 base for J; bases not matched to a gene: 6. The CDR3 DNA reads as TGTGCCAGCAGACCCAGGGGGATAAGCAATCAGCCCCAGCATTTT. Translation: CASRPRGISNQPQHF.

The chain is built from TRBV7-6 and TRBJ2-1; weak D call: TRBD1 (6 bases). CDR1 and CDR2 (germline): SGHVS, FNYEAQ. V lost 5 bases and J lost 4, with 24 bases in between. The CDR3 is made up of 18 amino acids. CDR3 protein: CASSENPSGHRVYNEQFF. CDR3 DNA: TGTGCCAGCAGCGAAAATCCCTCGGGACACCGGGTATACAATGAGCAGTTCTTC.

This rearrangement joins TRBV10-1 to TRBJ2-7; D is possibly TRBD1 (5 bases). The germline CDR1 and CDR2 sequences are WNHNN and SYGVQD (reference sequence). CDR3 size: 14 residues. V was pared by 2 bases and J by 5 bases, with 13 bases between. The CDR3 DNA sequence: TGCGCCAGCAGTGAGGCGTACCGGACACACGAGCAGTACTTC. Encoded protein: CASSEAYRTHEQYF.